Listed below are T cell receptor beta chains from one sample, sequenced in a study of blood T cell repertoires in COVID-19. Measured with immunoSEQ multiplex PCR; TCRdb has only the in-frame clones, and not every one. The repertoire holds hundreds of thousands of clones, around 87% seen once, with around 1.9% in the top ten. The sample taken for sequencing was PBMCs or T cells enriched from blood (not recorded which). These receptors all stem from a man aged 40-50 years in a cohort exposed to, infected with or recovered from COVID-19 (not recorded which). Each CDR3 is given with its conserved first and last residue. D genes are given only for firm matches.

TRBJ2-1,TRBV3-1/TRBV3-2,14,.,TGTGCCAGCAGCCAAGATCATGGTGGCTATGAGCAGTTCTTC,CASSQDHGGYEQFF
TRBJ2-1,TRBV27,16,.,TGTGCCAGCAGTTTTGAGGCGGGACGCTCCTACAATGAGCAGTTCTTC,CASSFEAGRSYNEQFF
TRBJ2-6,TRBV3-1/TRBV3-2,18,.,TGTGCCAGCAGCCAAGTCACTCTACCTACCACTGGGGCCAACGTCCTGACTTTC,CASSQVTLPTTGANVLTF
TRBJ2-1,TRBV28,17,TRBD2,TGTGCCAGCAGCCCCCCCGCCGCTAGCGGATACTACAATGAGCAGTTCTTC,CASSPPAASGYYNEQFF
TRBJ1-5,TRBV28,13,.,TGTGCCAGCAGCAGGACACCGAATCAGCCCCAGCATTTT,CASSRTPNQPQHF
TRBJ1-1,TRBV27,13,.,TGTGCCAGCAGTTTGGGGCTGAACACTGAAGCTTTCTTT,CASSLGLNTEAFF
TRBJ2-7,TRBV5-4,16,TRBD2,TGTGCCAGCAGCTTGGGGGGCTTAGCGGGAGTCTACGAGCAGTACTTC,CASSLGGLAGVYEQYF
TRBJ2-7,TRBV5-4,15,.,TGTGCCAGCAGGAAAGACGCCGGGGGTCCCCACGAGCAGTACTTC,CASRKDAGGPHEQYF
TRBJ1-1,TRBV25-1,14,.,TGTGCCAGCAGTGCCAGCAGGGGTGGCACTGAAGCTTTCTTT,CASSASRGGTEAFF
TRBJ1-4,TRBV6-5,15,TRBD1,TGTGCCAGCAGACGACAGGGGAGGCTGAATGAAAAACTGTTTTTT,CASRRQGRLNEKLFF
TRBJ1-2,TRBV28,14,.,TGTGCCAGCAGGAGACAGGCGGGAGGCTATGGCTACACCTTC,CASRRQAGGYGYTF
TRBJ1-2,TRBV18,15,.,TGTGCCAGCTCACCATCCACGGGAACTAACTATGGCTACACCTTC,CASSPSTGTNYGYTF
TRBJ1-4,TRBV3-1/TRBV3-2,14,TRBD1,TGTGCCAGCAGCCAGGGGACAGGGGGGGAAAAACTGTTTTTT,CASSQGTGGEKLFF
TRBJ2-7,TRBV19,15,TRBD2,TGTGCCAGTAGTAGCGGACTAGCGGGAGGCTACGAGCAGTACTTC,CASSSGLAGGYEQYF